This TCR beta chain originates from a study of blood T cell repertoires in COVID-19. Method: immunoSEQ multiplex PCR; TCRdb's copy keeps in-frame clones and lacks some. The sample contains around 180,000 clones, roughly 84% of which appear only once. This TCR was recovered from a man aged 80 or over with COVID-19, enrolled during active disease. The sequencing input was peripheral blood.

The CDR3 DNA is TGTGCCAGCACCACCAGCCGGGGGGTTGTTGAGACCCAGTACTTC. This gives the protein CASTTSRGVVETQYF. V gene TRBV6-5 combines with J gene TRBJ2-5; TRBD2 agrees at 7 bases. Trimming at V came to 7 bases and at J to 5 bases, leaving 13 bases not matched to a gene. This CDR3 is built from 15 residues. Germline CDR1 MNHEY, CDR2 SVGAGI.